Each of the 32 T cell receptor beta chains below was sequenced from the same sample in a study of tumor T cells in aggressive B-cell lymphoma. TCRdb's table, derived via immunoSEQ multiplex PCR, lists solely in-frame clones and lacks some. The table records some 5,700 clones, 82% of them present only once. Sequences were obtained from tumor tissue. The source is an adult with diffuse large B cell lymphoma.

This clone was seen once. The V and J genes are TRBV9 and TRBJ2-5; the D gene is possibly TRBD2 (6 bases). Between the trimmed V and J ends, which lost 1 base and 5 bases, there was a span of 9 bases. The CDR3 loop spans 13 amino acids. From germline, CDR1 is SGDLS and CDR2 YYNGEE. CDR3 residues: CASSVSGGETQYF. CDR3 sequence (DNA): TGTGCCAGCAGCGTAAGCGGAGGGGAGACCCAGTACTTC.

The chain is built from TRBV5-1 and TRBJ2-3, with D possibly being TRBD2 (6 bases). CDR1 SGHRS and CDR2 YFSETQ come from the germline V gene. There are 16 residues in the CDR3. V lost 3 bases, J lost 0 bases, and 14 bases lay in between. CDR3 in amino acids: CASSSLADRSTDTQYF. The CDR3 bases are TGCGCCAGCAGCTCCTTAGCGGACCGAAGCACAGATACGCAGTATTTT.

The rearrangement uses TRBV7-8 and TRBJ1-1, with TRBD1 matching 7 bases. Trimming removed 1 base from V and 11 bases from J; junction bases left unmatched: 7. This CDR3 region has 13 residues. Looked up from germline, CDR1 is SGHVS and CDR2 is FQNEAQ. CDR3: CASSLDVGTEAFF. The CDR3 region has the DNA TGTGCCAGCAGCTTAGACGTGGGGACAGAGGCTTTCTTT.

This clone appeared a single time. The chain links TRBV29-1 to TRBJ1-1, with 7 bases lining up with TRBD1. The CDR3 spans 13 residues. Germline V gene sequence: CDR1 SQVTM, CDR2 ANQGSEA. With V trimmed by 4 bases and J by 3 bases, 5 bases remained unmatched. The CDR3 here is CSVGQGGHTEAFF. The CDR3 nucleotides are TGCAGCGTTGGACAGGGTGGGCACACTGAAGCTTTCTTT.

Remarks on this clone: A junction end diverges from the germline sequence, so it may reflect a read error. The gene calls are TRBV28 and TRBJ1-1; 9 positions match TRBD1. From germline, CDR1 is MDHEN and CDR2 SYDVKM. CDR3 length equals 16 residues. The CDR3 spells CASSSWTGAMDTEASF. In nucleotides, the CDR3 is TGTGCCAGCAGTTCTTGGACAGGGGCGATGGACACTGAAGCTTCCTTT.

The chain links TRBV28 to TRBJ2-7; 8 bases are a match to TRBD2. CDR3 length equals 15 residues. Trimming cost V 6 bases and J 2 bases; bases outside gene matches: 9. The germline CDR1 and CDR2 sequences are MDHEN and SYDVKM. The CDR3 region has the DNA TGTGCCAGCAGGCCGGGGACTAGGGGGGCCTACGAGCAGTACTTC. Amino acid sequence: CASRPGTRGAYEQYF.

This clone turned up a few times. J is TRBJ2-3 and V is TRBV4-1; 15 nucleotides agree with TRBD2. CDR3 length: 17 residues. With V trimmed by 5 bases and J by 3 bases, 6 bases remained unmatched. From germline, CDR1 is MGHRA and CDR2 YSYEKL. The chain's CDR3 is CASSYGLAGGPTDTQYF. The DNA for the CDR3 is TGCGCCAGCAGCTACGGACTAGCGGGAGGGCCGACAGATACGCAGTATTTT.

CDR3 amino acids: CAISESSYEQYF. Written as DNA, the CDR3 is TGTGCCATCAGTGAGTCGAGCTACGAGCAGTACTTC. The gene calls are TRBV10-3 and TRBJ2-7; no reliable D call. The CDR3 spans 12 residues. The germline V gene encodes CDR1 ENHRY and CDR2 SYGVKD. The V end lost 0 bases, the J end lost 3 bases, and 3 bases lay between the germline ends.

The CDR3 coding sequence is TGTGCCAGCAGCGTAGGGACAGCGTACGAGCAGTACTTC. Its translation: CASSVGTAYEQYF. V and J are TRBV9 and TRBJ2-7; perhaps TRBD1 as D (6 bases). This CDR3 is 13 amino acids long. Per germline, CDR1 SGDLS and CDR2 YYNGEE. V was cut by 0 bases and J by 4 bases, with 8 bases left in between. The variable domain in full, with the rest retrieved from reference TRBV9 and TRBJ2-7, is DSGVTQTPKHLITATGQRVTLRCSPRSGDLSVYWYQQSLDQGLQFLIQYYNGEERAKGNILERFSAQQFPDLHSELNLSSLELGDSALYFCASSVGTAYEQYFGPGTRLTVT.

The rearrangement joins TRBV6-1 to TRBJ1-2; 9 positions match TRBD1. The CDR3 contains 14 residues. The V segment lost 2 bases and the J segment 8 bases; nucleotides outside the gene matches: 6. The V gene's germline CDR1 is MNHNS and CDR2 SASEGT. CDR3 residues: CASSESGTGLGYTF. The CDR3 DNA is TGTGCCAGCAGTGAATCCGGGACAGGGTTGGGCTACACCTTC.

This CDR3 is CASSLGTTSYNEQFF. The DNA of the CDR3 is TGTGCCAGCAGCTTAGGGACAACCTCCTACAATGAGCAGTTCTTC. V usage is TRBV7-2 and J usage is TRBJ2-1, with a tentative D call TRBD1 (5 bases). This CDR3 is built from 15 residues. The germline V gene has CDR1 SGHTA and CDR2 FQGNSA. V was shortened by 1 base and J by 0 bases, with 7 bases between the two germline ends.

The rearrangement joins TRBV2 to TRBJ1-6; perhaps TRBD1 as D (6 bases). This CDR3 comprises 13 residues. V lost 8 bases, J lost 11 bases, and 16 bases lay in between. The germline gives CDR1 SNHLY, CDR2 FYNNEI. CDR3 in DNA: TGTGCCAGCCTGGACAGAGGTCGTACACCCCTCCACTTT. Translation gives CASLDRGRTPLHF.

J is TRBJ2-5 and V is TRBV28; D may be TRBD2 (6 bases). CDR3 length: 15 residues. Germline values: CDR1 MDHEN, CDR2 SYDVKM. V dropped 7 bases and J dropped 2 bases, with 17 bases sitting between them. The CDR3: CASKGAGWVQETQYF. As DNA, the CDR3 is TGTGCCAGCAAGGGCGCGGGGTGGGTGCAAGAGACCCAGTACTTC.

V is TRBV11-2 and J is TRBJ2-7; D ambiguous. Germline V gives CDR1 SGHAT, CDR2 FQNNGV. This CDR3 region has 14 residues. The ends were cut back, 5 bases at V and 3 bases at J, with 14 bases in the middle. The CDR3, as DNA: TGTGCCAGCAGCCCGATGAGTAGCCTCTACGAGCAGTACTTC. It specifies CASSPMSSLYEQYF.

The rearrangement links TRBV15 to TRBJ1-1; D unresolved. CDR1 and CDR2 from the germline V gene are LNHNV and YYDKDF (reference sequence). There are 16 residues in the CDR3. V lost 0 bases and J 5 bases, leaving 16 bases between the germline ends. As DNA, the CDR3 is TGTGCCACCAGCAGAGATAGACCGGGGTCGGGGACTGAAGCTTTCTTT. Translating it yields CATSRDRPGSGTEAFF.

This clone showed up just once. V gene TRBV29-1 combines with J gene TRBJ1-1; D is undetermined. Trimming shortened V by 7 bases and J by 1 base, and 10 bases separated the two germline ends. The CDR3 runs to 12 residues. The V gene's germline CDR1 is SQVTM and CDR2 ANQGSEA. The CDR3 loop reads CSATRENTEAFF. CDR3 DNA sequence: TGCAGCGCAACGCGGGAGAACACTGAAGCTTTCTTT.

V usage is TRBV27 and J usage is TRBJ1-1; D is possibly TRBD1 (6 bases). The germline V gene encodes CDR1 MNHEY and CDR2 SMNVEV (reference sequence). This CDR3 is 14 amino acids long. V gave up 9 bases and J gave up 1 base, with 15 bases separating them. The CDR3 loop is CASSLQGWNTEAFF. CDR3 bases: TGTGCCAGTTCACTACAGGGTTGGAACACTGAAGCTTTCTTT.

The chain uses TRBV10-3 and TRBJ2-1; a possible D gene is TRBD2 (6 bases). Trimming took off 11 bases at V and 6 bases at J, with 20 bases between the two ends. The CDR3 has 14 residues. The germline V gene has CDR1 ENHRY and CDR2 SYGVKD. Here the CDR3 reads CAAAFGSSVNEQFF. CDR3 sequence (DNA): TGTGCCGCAGCCTTCGGGAGCTCTGTCAATGAGCAGTTCTTC.

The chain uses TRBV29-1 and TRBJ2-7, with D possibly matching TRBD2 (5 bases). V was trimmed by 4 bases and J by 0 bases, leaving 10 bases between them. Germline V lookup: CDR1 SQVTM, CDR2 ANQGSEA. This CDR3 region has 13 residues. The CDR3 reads CSVVARGSYEQYF. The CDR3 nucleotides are TGCAGCGTTGTAGCGAGAGGCTCCTACGAGCAGTACTTC.

As DNA, the CDR3 is TGTGCCAGTCGCCTAACAGGGGGTGACCCCAATGAGCAGTTCTTC. This encodes CASRLTGGDPNEQFF. The chain couples TRBV19 to TRBJ2-1; 8 bases align to TRBD1. The junction had 12 bases not matched to a gene; V was cut back by 8 bases and J by 6 bases. The CDR3 is 15 residues long. Germline CDR1 and CDR2: LNHDA and SQIVND (reference sequence).

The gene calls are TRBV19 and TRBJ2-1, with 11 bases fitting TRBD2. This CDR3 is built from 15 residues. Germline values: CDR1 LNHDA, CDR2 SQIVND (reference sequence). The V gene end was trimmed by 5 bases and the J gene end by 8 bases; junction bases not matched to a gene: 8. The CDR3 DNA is TGTGCCAGTAGTCTAGCGGGAGGAACAGTCTATGAGCAGTTCTTC. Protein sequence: CASSLAGGTVYEQFF.

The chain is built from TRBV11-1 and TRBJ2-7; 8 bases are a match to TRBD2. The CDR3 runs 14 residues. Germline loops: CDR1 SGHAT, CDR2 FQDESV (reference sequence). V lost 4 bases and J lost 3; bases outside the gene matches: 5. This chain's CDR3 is CASSSGSGVYEQYF. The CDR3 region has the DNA TGTGCCAGCAGCTCGGGTAGCGGGGTCTACGAGCAGTACTTC.

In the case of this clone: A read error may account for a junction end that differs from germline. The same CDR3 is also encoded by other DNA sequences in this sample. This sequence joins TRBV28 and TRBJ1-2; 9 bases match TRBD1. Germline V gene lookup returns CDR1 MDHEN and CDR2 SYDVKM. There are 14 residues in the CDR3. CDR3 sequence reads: CASDIGTGSYGYTF. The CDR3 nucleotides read TGTGCCAGCGATATTGGGACAGGGAGCTATGGCTACACTTTC.

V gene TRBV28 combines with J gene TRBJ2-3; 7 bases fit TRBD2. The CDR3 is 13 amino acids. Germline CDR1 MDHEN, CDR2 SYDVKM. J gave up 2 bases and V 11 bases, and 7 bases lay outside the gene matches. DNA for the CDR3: TGTGCCGGGGGGGAGAGGGACACAGATACGCAGTATTTT. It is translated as CAGGERDTDTQYF.

The CDR3 loop reads CASGWGQVGNEQFF. The CDR3 DNA follows: TGTGCCAGCGGCTGGGGGCAGGTAGGCAATGAGCAGTTCTTC. This rearrangement joins TRBV7-2 to TRBJ2-1; TRBD1 might be the D (6 bases). The germline CDR1 and CDR2 sequences are SGHTA and FQGNSA. Trimming removed 8 bases from V and 6 bases from J, with 17 bases in between. This CDR3 is 14 amino acids long.

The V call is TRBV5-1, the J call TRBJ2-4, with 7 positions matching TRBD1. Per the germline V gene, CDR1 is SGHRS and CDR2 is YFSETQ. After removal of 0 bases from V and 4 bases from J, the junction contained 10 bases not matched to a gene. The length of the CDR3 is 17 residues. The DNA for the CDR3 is TGCGCCAGCAGCTTGGACCCCGACCAGACAGGGAAAAACATTCAGTACTTC. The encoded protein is CASSLDPDQTGKNIQYF.

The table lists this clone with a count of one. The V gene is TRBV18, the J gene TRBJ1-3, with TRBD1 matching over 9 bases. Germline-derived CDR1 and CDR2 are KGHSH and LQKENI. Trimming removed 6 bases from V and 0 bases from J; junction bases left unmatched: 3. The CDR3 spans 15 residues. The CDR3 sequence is CASSLGQGSGNTIYF. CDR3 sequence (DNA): TGTGCCAGCTCGTTGGGACAGGGCTCTGGAAACACCATATATTTT. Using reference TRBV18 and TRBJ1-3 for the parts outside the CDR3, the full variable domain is NAGVMQNPRHLVRRRGQEARLRCSPMKGHSHVYWYRQLPEEGLKFMVYLQKENIIDESGMPKERFSAEFPKEGPSILRIQQVVRGDSAAYFCASSLGQGSGNTIYFGEGSWLTVV.

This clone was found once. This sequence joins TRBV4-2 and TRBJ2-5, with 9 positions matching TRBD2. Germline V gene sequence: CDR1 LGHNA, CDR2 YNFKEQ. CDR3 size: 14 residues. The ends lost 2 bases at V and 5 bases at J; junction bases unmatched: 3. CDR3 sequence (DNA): TGTGCCAGCAGCCAAATAGCGGGAGCCGAGACCCAGTACTTC. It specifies CASSQIAGAETQYF.

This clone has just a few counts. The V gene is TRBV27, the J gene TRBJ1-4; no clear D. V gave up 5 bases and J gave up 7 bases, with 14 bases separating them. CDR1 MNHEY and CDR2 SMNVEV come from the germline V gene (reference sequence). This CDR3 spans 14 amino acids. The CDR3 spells CASSPSGGFEKLFF. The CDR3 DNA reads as TGTGCCAGCAGTCCTTCAGGCGGGTTTGAAAAACTGTTTTTT.

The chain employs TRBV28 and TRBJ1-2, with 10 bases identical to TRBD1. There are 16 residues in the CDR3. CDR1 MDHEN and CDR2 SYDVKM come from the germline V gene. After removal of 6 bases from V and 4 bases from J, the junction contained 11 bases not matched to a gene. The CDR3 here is CASRVPPGQGLYGYTF. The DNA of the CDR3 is TGTGCCAGCAGGGTACCCCCGGGACAGGGGCTCTATGGCTACACCTTC.

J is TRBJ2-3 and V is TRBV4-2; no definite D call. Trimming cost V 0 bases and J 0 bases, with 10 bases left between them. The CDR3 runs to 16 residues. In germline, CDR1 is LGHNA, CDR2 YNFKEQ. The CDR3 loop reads CASSQDEASSTDTQYF. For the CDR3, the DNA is TGTGCCAGCAGCCAAGATGAAGCGTCTAGCACAGATACGCAGTATTTT.

The CDR3 here is CASSVEARPPYEQYF. CDR3 coding DNA: TGTGCCAGCAGCGTAGAGGCTAGGCCTCCCTACGAGCAGTACTTC. The chain couples TRBV9 to TRBJ2-5; the D is unclear. The DNA end is more similar to TRBJ2-7, so the J call may be wrong. Germline V gene lookup returns CDR1 SGDLS and CDR2 YYNGEE. The CDR3 has 15 residues.